The 18 T cell receptor beta chains given below trace back to one sample, sequenced in a study of shared clonotypes between healthy human individuals. Some clones are missing from TCRdb's copy, which holds only in-frame ones; the method was immunoSEQ multiplex PCR. The sample includes about half a million clones, approximately 80% of them seen just once. The sequencing input was PBMCs. These receptor sequences come from a woman between 35 and 50 years old in good health. Some clones in this sample may be carry-over from other donors' samples.

V and J are TRBV5-1 and TRBJ1-1; D not certain. Trimming took 8 bases from V and 0 from J, leaving 14 bases between them. CDR1 and CDR2 from the germline V gene are SGHRS and YFSETQ. CDR3 length: 14 amino acids. CDR3 sequence: CASRDRELNTEAFF. The CDR3 DNA sequence: TGCGCCAGTCGGGATAGAGAATTGAACACTGAAGCTTTCTTT.

This sequence joins TRBV6-5 and TRBJ2-5; TRBD2 might be the D (5 bases). The CDR3 is made up of 14 amino acids. Trimming stripped 7 bases from V and 4 bases from J, with 16 bases between. The germline V gene encodes CDR1 MNHEY and CDR2 SVGAGI. CDR3 nucleotides: TGTGCCAGCACTCGGGGAGTAGGAGGAGAGACCCAGTACTTC. This encodes CASTRGVGGETQYF.

The CDR3 DNA reads as TGTGCCAGCTCACCACCGGAGGGTTCCAAAAACATTCAGTACTTC. Encoded protein: CASSPPEGSKNIQYF. The chain links TRBV18 to TRBJ2-4; D perhaps matches TRBD2 (6 bases). CDR3 length: 15 residues. The germline CDR1 and CDR2 sequences are KGHSH and LQKENI. Trimming left V 0 bases short and J 2 bases short, with 8 bases between. Full variable domain (missing parts from reference TRBV18 and TRBJ2-4): NAGVMQNPRHLVRRRGQEARLRCSPMKGHSHVYWYRQLPEEGLKFMVYLQKENIIDESGMPKERFSAEFPKEGPSILRIQQVVRGDSAAYFCASSPPEGSKNIQYFGAGTRLSVL.

This chain connects TRBV19 to TRBJ1-3, with no clear D. There are 13 residues in the CDR3. CDR1 and CDR2 (germline): LNHDA, SQIVND (reference sequence). The V end was cut by 3 bases, the J end by 10 bases, with 13 bases between. The CDR3: CASSIGNQRTIYF. Written as DNA, the CDR3 is TGTGCCAGTAGTATTGGCAATCAACGTACCATATATTTT.

The chain couples TRBV19 to TRBJ2-1; the D gene could be TRBD1 or TRBD2 (7 bases each). Trimming left V 6 bases short and J 7 bases short, with 13 bases between. The CDR3 has 13 amino acids. Germline CDR1 is LNHDA and CDR2 is SQIVND (reference sequence). The CDR3 sequence is CASRPRGGNEQFF. The CDR3 DNA is TGTGCCAGTAGACCCAGGGGGGGGAATGAGCAGTTCTTC.

In this sample, this clone turned up many times. Distinct nucleotide sequences in the sample also encode this CDR3. The J gene is TRBJ1-2, the V gene TRBV6-5; D gene unclear. Germline loops: CDR1 MNHEY, CDR2 SVGAGI. V lost 6 bases, J lost 7 bases, and 18 bases lay in between. The CDR3 loop spans 14 amino acids. CDR3 in DNA: TGTGCCAGCAGCCTCGGGCCCGCCGTGAGTGGCTACACCTTC. Amino acid sequence: CASSLGPAVSGYTF.

The chain couples TRBV7-3 to TRBJ1-5; a possible D gene is TRBD1 (5 bases). Germline CDR1 SGHTA, CDR2 FQGTGA. V shed 1 base and J shed 7 bases, with 20 bases lying between them. The CDR3 runs 17 residues. The CDR3 region is CASSLKNRDSPVQPQHF. Here the CDR3 DNA reads TGTGCCAGCAGCTTAAAGAACCGGGACTCCCCTGTGCAGCCCCAGCATTTT.

Points on this clone: Without the conserved terminal phenylalanine or tryptophan, this CDR3 likely stems from a read error. This chain connects TRBV18 to TRBJ2-3; D call uncertain. The CDR3 extends over 13 amino acids. Trimming shortened V by 5 bases and J by 3 bases, and 9 bases separated the two germline ends. Germline CDR1 KGHSH, CDR2 LQKENI. As DNA, the CDR3 is TGTGCCAGCTCAGCGACCCGGACAGATACGCAGTATTCT. Translation: CASSATRTDTQYS.

The rearrangement links TRBV9 to TRBJ2-5; 13 bases fit TRBD2. The germline V gene has CDR1 SGDLS and CDR2 YYNGEE. With V trimmed by 0 bases and J by 5 bases, 7 bases remained unmatched. The CDR3 covers 17 residues. The DNA for the CDR3 is TGTGCCAGCAGCGTAGGGACTAGCGGGAGTGGGGGGGAGACCCAGTACTTC. Its protein is CASSVGTSGSGGETQYF.

This rearrangement joins TRBV30 to TRBJ1-5; TRBD1 might be the D (6 bases). Germline V CDR1 and CDR2: GTSNPN, SVGIG (reference sequence). The CDR3 is made up of 15 amino acids. The ends were cut back, 0 bases at V and 4 bases at J, with 13 bases in the middle. CDR3 coding DNA: TGTGCCTGGAGTGTACCGCGACAGGTTAATCAGCCCCAGCATTTT. Amino acid sequence: CAWSVPRQVNQPQHF.

To note about this clone: A far larger clone lies a single base away; this is likely a read error. Additional DNA sequences in this sample encode the identical CDR3. The rearrangement joins TRBV2 to TRBJ1-1; D unclear. From germline, CDR1 is SNHLY and CDR2 FYNNEI. V was pared by 0 bases and J by 5 bases, with 10 bases between. The CDR3 is 14 amino acids. The CDR3 nucleotides read TGTGCCAGCAGTGAAGCTGTAAAGCTGACTGAAGCTTTCTTT. Translation: CASSEAVKLTEAFF.

This sequence joins TRBV28 and TRBJ2-1; 9 positions agree with TRBD1. The trim removed 6 bases at V and 8 bases at J, leaving 8 bases unmatched. The CDR3 is made up of 14 amino acids. Germline V gene lookup returns CDR1 MDHEN and CDR2 SYDVKM. CDR3 sequence reads: CASRDRGERDEQFF. The CDR3, as DNA: TGTGCCAGCAGAGACAGGGGGGAGCGGGATGAGCAGTTCTTC.

J is TRBJ1-2 and V is TRBV29-1; a possible D gene is TRBD1 (6 bases). This CDR3 region has 14 residues. Germline V gene sequence: CDR1 SQVTM, CDR2 ANQGSEA. Trimming pared 5 bases from V and 2 bases from J, leaving 15 bases between. DNA for the CDR3: TGCAGCGTTCCTGGCGAGGGGGGAAACTATGGCTACACCTTC. Its protein is CSVPGEGGNYGYTF.

In its sample, this clone was seen once. The V call is TRBV5-1, the J call TRBJ2-1, with 8 bases lining up with TRBD2. In germline, CDR1 is SGHRS, CDR2 YFSETQ. Unmatched junction bases numbered 8, after V lost 5 bases and J lost 7 bases. CDR3 size: 14 residues. The CDR3 region is CASRTGTRVNEQFF. The DNA of the CDR3 is TGCGCCAGCAGAACCGGGACTAGGGTTAATGAGCAGTTCTTC.

The chain employs TRBV29-1 and TRBJ2-1; TRBD1 aligns across 10 bases. The V gene end was trimmed by 5 bases and the J gene end by 0 bases; junction bases not matched to a gene: 7. The germline CDR1 and CDR2 sequences are SQVTM and ANQGSEA. This CDR3 has 16 amino acids. The CDR3 sequence is CSVSRTGGFSYNEQFF. The CDR3 DNA reads as TGCAGCGTTTCCAGGACAGGGGGTTTCTCCTACAATGAGCAGTTCTTC.

The chain joins TRBV18 to TRBJ1-4, with 12 bases fitting TRBD1. The CDR3 has 15 amino acids. CDR1 and CDR2 from the germline V gene are KGHSH and LQKENI. V lost 2 bases to trimming and J lost 10 bases; unmatched junction nucleotides: 5. In DNA, the CDR3 is TGTGCCAGCTCACCAACCGGGACAGGGGGCGGAAAACTGTTTTTT. Protein sequence: CASSPTGTGGGKLFF.

The chain recombines TRBV5-1 with TRBJ1-1; D not resolved. Trimming took off 2 bases at V and 0 bases at J, with 11 bases between the two ends. This CDR3 has 15 residues. From germline, CDR1 is SGHRS and CDR2 YFSETQ. The CDR3 region has the DNA TGCGCCAGCAGCTTATCAGGACTCGTGAACACTGAAGCTTTCTTT. This encodes CASSLSGLVNTEAFF.

This chain's CDR3 is CASKEERDTYNEQFF. The CDR3 bases are TGTGCCAGCAAAGAGGAGCGGGACACCTACAATGAGCAGTTCTTC. The rearrangement links TRBV6-1 to TRBJ2-1; weak D call: TRBD2 (7 bases). The CDR3 runs to 15 residues. Germline V gives CDR1 MNHNS, CDR2 SASEGT. Trimming shortened V by 7 bases and J by 2 bases, and 15 bases separated the two germline ends.